This T cell receptor (beta chain) is drawn from a study of blood T cell repertoires in COVID-19. About the research overall: The origin of the acute and convalescent COVID-19 samples was the United States, Italy and Spain. The cDNA or gDNA used as material had been derived from T cells, B-cell-depleted T cells, or PBMCs.

The length of the CDR3 is 15 residues. V shed 6 bases and J shed 4 bases, with 19 bases lying between them. Germline values: CDR1 MNHEY, CDR2 SMNVEV (reference sequence). Those enrolled, adults aged roughly 18 to 95 years, came from around 24 US areas. Recovered Cohort 3 donors showed two negative PCRs, clearance, or symptom resolution. Profiling relied on immunoSEQ multiplex PCR, and the TCRdb table lists in-frame clones only, not all of them. This sample has 200,000 to 250,000 clones, with about 80% found just once. The sequence was collected from a man between 40 and 49 years old who had recovered from COVID-19. What was sequenced was PBMCs or T cells enriched from blood (not recorded which). The V call is TRBV27, the J call TRBJ2-7; possibly TRBD2 for D (6 bases). CDR3: CASSPELAKWYEQYF. The CDR3 bases are TGTGCCAGCAGCCCTGAGCTAGCGAAGTGGTACGAGCAGTACTTC.